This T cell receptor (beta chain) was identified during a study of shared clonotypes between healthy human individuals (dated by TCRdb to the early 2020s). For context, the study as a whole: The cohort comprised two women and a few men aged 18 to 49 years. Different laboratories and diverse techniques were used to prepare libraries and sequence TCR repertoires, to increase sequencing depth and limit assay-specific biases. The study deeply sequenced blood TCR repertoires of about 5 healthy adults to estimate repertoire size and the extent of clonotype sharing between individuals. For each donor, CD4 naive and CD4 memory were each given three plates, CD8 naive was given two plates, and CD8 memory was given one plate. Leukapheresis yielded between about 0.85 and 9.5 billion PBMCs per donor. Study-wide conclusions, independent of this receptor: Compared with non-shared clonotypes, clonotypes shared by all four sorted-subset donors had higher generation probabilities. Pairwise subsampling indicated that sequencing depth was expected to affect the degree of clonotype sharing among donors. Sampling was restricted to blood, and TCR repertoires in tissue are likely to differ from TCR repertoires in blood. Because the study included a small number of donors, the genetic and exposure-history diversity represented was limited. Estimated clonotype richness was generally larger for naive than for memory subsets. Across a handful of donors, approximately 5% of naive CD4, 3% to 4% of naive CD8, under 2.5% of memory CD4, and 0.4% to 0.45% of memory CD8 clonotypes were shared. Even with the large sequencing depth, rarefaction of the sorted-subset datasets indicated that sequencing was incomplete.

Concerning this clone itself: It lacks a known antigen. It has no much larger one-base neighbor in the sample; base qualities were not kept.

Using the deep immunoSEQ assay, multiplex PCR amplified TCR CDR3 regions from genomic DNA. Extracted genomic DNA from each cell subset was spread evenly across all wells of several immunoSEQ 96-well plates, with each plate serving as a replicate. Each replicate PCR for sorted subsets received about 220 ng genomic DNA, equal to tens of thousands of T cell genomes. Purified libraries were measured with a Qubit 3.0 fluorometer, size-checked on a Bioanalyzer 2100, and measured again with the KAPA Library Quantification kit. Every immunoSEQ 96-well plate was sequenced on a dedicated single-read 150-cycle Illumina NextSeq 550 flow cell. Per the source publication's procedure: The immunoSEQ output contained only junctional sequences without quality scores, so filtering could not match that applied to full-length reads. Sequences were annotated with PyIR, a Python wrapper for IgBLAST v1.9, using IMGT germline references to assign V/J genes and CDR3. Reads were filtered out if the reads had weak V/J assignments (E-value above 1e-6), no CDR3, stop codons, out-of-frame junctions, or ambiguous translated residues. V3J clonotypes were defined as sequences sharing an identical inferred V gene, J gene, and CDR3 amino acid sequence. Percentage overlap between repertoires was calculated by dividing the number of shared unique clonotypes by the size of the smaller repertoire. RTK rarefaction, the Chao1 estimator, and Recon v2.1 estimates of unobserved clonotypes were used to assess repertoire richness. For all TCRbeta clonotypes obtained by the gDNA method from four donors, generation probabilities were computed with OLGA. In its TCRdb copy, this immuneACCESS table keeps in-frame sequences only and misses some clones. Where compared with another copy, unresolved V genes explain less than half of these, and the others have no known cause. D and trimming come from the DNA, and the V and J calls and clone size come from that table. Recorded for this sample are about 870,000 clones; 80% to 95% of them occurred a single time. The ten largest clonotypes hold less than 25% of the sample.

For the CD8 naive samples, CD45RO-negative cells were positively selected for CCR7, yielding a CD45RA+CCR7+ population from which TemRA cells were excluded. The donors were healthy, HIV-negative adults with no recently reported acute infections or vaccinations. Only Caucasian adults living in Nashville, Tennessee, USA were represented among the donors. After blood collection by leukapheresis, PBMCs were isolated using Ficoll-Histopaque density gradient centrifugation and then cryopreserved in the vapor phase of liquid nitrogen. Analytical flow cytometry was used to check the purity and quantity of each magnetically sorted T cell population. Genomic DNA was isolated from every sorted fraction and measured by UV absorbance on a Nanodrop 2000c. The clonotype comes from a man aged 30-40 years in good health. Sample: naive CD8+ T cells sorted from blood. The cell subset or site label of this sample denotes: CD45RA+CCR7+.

DNA sequence: TGTGCCAGCAGCCCCCCGGGGAAGCTCCAAGAGACCCAGTACTTC. This is translated as CASSPPGKLQETQYF. This chain is built from TRBV13 and TRBJ2-5, with a weak D call of TRBD2 (5 bases match). The CDR3 starts with the cysteine, ends with the phenylalanine, and has 15 residues. Here the CDR3 DNA is all that survives: 45 bases in frame from base 1. V lost 5 bases and J lost 1 base; the stretch between them is 14 bases long. From the germline V gene (reference sequence), CDR1 is PRHDT and CDR2 is FYEKMQ.